This T cell receptor (beta chain) is from a study of blood T cell repertoires in COVID-19. About the research overall: The cDNA or gDNA used as material had been derived from T cells, B-cell-depleted T cells, or PBMCs.

The germline V gene encodes CDR1 LNHDA and CDR2 SQIVND (reference sequence). The V gene lost 5 bases and the J gene lost 0 bases, with 14 bases spanning the gap. The CDR3 sequence is 16 residues long. Original handling: Reference gene primer amplification yielded estimated nucleated cell counts. Some clones are missing from TCRdb's copy, which holds only in-frame ones; the method was immunoSEQ multiplex PCR. The V and J calls and clone size come from that table; D and trimming were worked out from the DNA. The sample lists 65,000 to 85,000 clones, 70% to 85% occurring once. The specimen sequenced was peripheral blood. This sequence joins TRBV19 and TRBJ1-5, with D tentatively TRBD1 (6 bases). This clonotype was obtained from a middle-aged man with active or convalescent COVID-19. The CDR3 nucleotides read TGTGCCAGTAGTGCCCGACAGGTATATAGCAATCAGCCCCAGCATTTT. Its protein is CASSARQVYSNQPQHF.